This TCR beta chain comes out of a study of Ad26.COV2.S vaccination and SARS-CoV-2 variants (dated by TCRdb to about 2021). Notes on the research overall: Donors in the vaccine arm were drawn from COV1001, a multicentre, randomized, double-blind, placebo-controlled phase I-IIa trial testing Ad26.COV2.S in healthy adults. Ad26.COV2.S was administered intramuscularly at a dose of 5x10^10 or 1x10^11 viral particles, either as one shot or as two shots given 56 days apart. TCRbeta repertoire sequencing was used to assess the specificity and breadth of SARS-CoV-2-reactive T cell receptors after Ad26.COV2.S vaccination. The TCR-sequenced set comprised around 32 samples: approximately 20 Ad26.COV2.S vaccine recipients, 5 placebo recipients and 8 SARS-CoV-2 convalescent individuals. Trial participants were randomized into five groups of five: low-dose or high-dose Ad26.COV2.S given once or twice, or placebo on both occasions. Investigators remained blinded to trial group allocation during experiments and outcome assessment. Study-wide findings and limitations: Non-spike TCR breadth was comparable between vaccine and placebo recipients, consistent with the vaccine containing only spike. Comparing responses between vaccine doses or regimens was not something the study was powered to do. After vaccination, spike-specific CD8+ and CD4+ T cell responses were reported to show substantial breadth. According to the authors, total T cell responses may have been underestimated by the TCR breadth and depth analyses. Spike-specific TCR breadth was higher in Ad26.COV2.S recipients than in placebo recipients (P = 0.0014).

The trim is 0 bases for V and 3 bases for J, with a gap of 7 bases between the germline ends. The CDR3 numbers 14 residues from cysteine through phenylalanine. Only the CDR3 DNA stays, 42 bases, in frame from base 1. The germline V gene yields SGDLS for CDR1 and YYNGEE for CDR2. The immunoSEQ Assay was the method used to sequence TCRbeta CDR3 regions. After extraction, genomic DNA underwent amplification by bias-controlled multiplex PCR, followed by high-throughput sequencing. The original methods were these. To quantify the absolute abundance of every unique TCRbeta CDR3 region, sequences were collapsed and filtered. Usable DNA was measured by amplifying reference genes present in all nucleated cells, and TCRbeta template counts were normalized to that usable DNA to estimate T cell fraction. Repertoire TCRs were annotated as SARS-CoV-2-specific when V gene, CDR3 amino acid sequence and J gene were exactly matched to a known reactive TCR set. The reference SARS-CoV-2 TCR set was obtained from MIRA and was filtered for enrichment in COVID-19-positive ImmuneCODE repertoires, whereby public or cross-reactive TCRs were removed. Using the MIRA antigens, annotated TCRs were further analysed by specific ORF or by position within an ORF. Breadth was defined as the number of annotated unique rearrangements divided by the total number of unique productive rearrangements, and depth was defined as the summed frequency of the annotated unique rearrangements. Group comparisons of TCR breadth used two-sided Wilcoxon rank-sum tests. The table was pulled from immuneACCESS by TCRdb, which kept in-frame rearrangements only. Such tables lose some clones; where checked, under half of the loss comes from unresolved V genes, and the rest has no known cause. The V and J calls and clone size are taken from that table; D and trimming were inferred from the DNA. Present in this sample are around 380,000 clones, around nine tenths of which were seen just once. Together, the top ten hold approximately 3.7% of the sample.

This clone was detected only once. Its antigen has not been determined. Base qualities are not provided; no much larger clone lies one nucleotide away. The treatment or condition label of this sample denotes: about 20 received Ad26.COV2.S at low or high dose, single or two shots; about 5 received placebo; per-sample allocation not given. Repertoires of vaccine and placebo recipients were sequenced from samples taken on day 63 after the first injection. In Cohort 1b, 25 to 30 adults aged 18-55 years were enrolled at a single site in Boston, USA, between 29 July and 7 August 2020. Ad26.COV2.S was a replication-incompetent adenovirus type 26 vector that expressed a prefusion-stabilized SARS-CoV-2 spike protein derived from the original Wuhan strain.

The sample here was peripheral blood, taken in a trial of Ad26.COV2.S vaccine versus placebo. The receptor's source is a person aged 18-60 years who received the Ad26.COV2.S COVID-19 vaccine or a placebo. The chain joins TRBV9 to TRBJ2-1; the D gene is not confidently resolved. The CDR3 region reads CASSVDRSYNEQFF. The DNA sequence is given as TGTGCCAGCAGCGTAGATAGGAGCTACAATGAGCAGTTCTTC. This CDR3, with the reference TRBV9 and TRBJ2-1 proteins standing in past its ends, gives the full variable domain DSGVTQTPKHLITATGQRVTLRCSPRSGDLSVYWYQQSLDQGLQFLIQYYNGEERAKGNILERFSAQQFPDLHSELNLSSLELGDSALYFCASSVDRSYNEQFFGPGTRLTVL.